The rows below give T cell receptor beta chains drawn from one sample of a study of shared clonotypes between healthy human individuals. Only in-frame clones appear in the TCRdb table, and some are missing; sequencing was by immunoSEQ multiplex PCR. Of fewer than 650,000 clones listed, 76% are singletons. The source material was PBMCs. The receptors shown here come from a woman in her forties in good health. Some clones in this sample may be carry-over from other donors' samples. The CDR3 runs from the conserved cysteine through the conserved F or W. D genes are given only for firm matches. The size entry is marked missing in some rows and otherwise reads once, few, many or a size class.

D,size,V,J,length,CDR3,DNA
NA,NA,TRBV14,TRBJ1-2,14,CASSQDGDLYGYTF,TGTGCCAGCAGCCAAGATGGGGACCTATATGGCTACACCTTC
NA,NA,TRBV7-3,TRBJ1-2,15,CASSLSPGAGSGYTF,TGTGCCAGCAGCTTAAGTCCAGGAGCCGGGAGCGGCTACACCTTC
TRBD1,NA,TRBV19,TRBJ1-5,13,CASKDRGHQPQHF,TGTGCCAGTAAGGACAGGGGCCATCAGCCCCAGCATTTT
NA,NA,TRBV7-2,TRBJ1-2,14,CASRPNGGSYGYTF,TGTGCCAGCAGACCAAATGGGGGGAGTTATGGCTACACCTTC
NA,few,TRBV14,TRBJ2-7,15,CASSQDGGLRGEQYF,TGTGCCAGCAGCCAAGACGGAGGTCTGAGGGGCGAGCAGTACTTC
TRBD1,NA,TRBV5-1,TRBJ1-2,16,CASSPGQGILSDGYTF,TGCGCCAGCAGCCCGGGACAGGGTATTTTATCCGATGGCTACACCTTC
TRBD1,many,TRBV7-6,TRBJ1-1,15,CASSFLGTGSSQAFF,TGTGCCAGCAGCTTCCTCGGGACAGGTTCGTCTCAAGCTTTCTTT
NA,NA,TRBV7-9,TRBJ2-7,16,CASSLDPRGPPYEQYF,TGTGCCAGCAGCTTAGACCCCCGTGGTCCACCCTACGAGCAGTACTTC
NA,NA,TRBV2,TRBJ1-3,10,CASTGNTIYF,TGTGCCAGCACTGGAAACACCATATATTTT
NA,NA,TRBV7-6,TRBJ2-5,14,CASSLEWAEETQYF,TGTGCCAGCAGCTTAGAATGGGCGGAAGAGACCCAGTACTTC
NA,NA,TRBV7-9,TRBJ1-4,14,CASSPTLTGEKLFF,TGTGCCAGCAGTCCGACCCTCACAGGTGAAAAACTGTTTTTT
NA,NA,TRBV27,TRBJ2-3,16,CASLLSRTASTDTQYF,TGTGCCAGCCTACTCTCCAGGACAGCTAGCACAGATACGCAGTATTTT
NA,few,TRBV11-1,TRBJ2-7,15,CASSLGGVNPLEQYF,TGTGCCAGCAGCTTAGGCGGGGTTAACCCTCTCGAGCAGTACTTC
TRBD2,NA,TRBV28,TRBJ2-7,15,CASSEGLAGVYEQYF,TGTGCCAGCAGTGAGGGACTAGCGGGAGTGTACGAGCAGTACTTC
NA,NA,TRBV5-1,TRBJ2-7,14,CASSSLTLDSKQYF,TGCGCCAGCAGCTCGTTGACCTTGGACAGCAAGCAGTACTTC
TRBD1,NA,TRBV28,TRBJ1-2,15,CASSSETGANYGYTF,TGTGCCAGCAGCTCCGAGACAGGGGCTAACTATGGCTACACCTTC
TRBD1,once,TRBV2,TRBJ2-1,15,CASRPGTGNYNEQFF,TGTGCCAGCAGACCCGGGACAGGGAATTACAATGAGCAGTTCTTC
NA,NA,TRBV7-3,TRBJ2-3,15,CASSSGDPSTDTQYF,TGTGCCAGCAGCTCGGGGGACCCCAGCACAGATACGCAGTATTTT
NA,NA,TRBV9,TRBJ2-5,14,CASSGGAAQETQYF,TGTGCCAGCAGCGGCGGGGCGGCACAAGAGACCCAGTACTTC
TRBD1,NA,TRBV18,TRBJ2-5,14,CASSGQGRQETQYF,TGTGCCAGCTCAGGACAGGGGCGGCAAGAGACCCAGTACTTC
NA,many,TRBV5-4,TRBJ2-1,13,CASSWESYNEQFF,TGTGCCAGCAGCTGGGAATCGTACAATGAGCAGTTCTTC
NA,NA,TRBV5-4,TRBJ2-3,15,CASSLVASGTDTQYF,TGTGCCAGCAGCTTGGTGGCTAGCGGCACAGATACGCAGTATTTT
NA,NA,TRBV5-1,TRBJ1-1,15,CASSLGEIMNTEAFF,TGCGCCAGCAGCTTGGGGGAGATCATGAACACTGAAGCTTTCTTT
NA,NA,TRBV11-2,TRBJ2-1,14,CASSLGASGTEQFF,TGTGCCAGCAGCTTAGGGGCTTCCGGGACAGAGCAGTTCTTC
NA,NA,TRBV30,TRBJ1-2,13,CAWRGSISYGYTF,TGTGCCTGGAGAGGCAGTATTTCCTATGGCTACACCTTC
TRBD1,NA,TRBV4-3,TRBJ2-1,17,CASSQGPPTGELNEQFF,TGCGCCAGCAGCCAAGGCCCCCCGACAGGGGAATTGAATGAGCAGTTCTTC
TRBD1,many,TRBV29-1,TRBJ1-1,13,CSARGQGKTEAFF,TGCAGCGCCAGGGGACAGGGAAAAACTGAAGCTTTCTTT
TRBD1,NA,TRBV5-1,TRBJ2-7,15,CASSFEQGRMGEQYF,TGCGCCAGCAGTTTCGAACAGGGGAGAATGGGCGAGCAGTACTTC
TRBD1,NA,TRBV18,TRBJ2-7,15,CASSPWTGEGYQQYF,TGTGCCAGCTCACCATGGACAGGGGAGGGCTATCAGCAGTACTTC
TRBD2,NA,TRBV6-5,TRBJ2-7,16,CASSYSGTLASYEQYF,TGTGCCAGCAGTTACTCAGGTACACTAGCGTCCTACGAGCAGTACTTC
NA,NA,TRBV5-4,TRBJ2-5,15,CASSLAPAPQETQYF,TGTGCCAGCAGCTTGGCTCCTGCCCCCCAAGAGACCCAGTACTTC
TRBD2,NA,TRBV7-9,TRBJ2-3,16,CASGRFRTRSSDTQYF,TGTGCCAGCGGACGATTCAGGACTAGATCTTCAGATACGCAGTATTTT
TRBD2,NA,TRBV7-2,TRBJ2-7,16,CASSSAPGLGTYEQYF,TGTGCCAGCAGCTCGGCTCCGGGACTAGGGACCTACGAGCAGTACTTC
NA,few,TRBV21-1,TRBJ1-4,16,CASSKGLAGPNEKLFF,TGTGCCAGCAGCAAAGGATTAGCAGGGCCTAATGAAAAACTGTTTTTT
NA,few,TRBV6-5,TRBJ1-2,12,CATSRGAEGYTF,TGTGCCACCAGCCGGGGGGCGGAGGGCTACACCTTC
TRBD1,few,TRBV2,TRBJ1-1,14,CASSFSGTDTEAFF,TGTGCCAGCAGTTTCTCCGGGACAGACACTGAAGCTTTCTTT
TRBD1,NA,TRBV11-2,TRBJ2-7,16,CASSSLRGGSSYEQYF,TGTGCCAGCAGCTCACTTAGAGGGGGCAGCTCCTACGAGCAGTACTTC
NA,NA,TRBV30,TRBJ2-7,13,CAWSESLSYEQYF,TGTGCCTGGAGTGAAAGTCTTTCCTACGAGCAGTACTTC
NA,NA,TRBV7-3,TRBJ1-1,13,CASSKDGDTEAFF,TGTGCCAGCAGCAAGGACGGGGACACTGAAGCTTTCTTT
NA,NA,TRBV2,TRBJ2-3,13,CASRQIHGDTQYF,TGTGCCAGCAGGCAGATCCACGGGGATACGCAGTATTTT
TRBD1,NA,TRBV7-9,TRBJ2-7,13,CASSSDTGGWQYF,TGTGCCAGCAGCTCCGATACAGGGGGGTGGCAGTACTTC
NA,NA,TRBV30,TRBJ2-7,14,CAWSVGGDSYEQYF,TGTGCCTGGAGTGTCGGGGGAGACAGCTACGAGCAGTACTTC
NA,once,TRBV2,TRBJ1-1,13,CASIPGRNTEAFF,TGTGCCAGCATCCCCGGACGGAACACTGAAGCTTTCTTT
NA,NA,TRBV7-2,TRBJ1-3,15,CASSSSYGSGNTIYF,TGTGCCAGCAGCTCCTCCTACGGGTCTGGAAACACCATATATTTT
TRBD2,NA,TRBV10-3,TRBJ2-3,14,CAISGLAGTDTQYF,TGTGCCATCAGTGGTCTAGCGGGTACAGATACGCAGTATTTT
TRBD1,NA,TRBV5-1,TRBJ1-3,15,CASSLPQGSGNTIYF,TGCGCCAGCAGCCTGCCACAGGGGTCTGGAAACACCATATATTTT
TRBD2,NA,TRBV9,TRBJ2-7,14,CASSVGSGKREQYF,TGTGCCAGCAGCGTAGGTAGCGGGAAGCGCGAGCAGTACTTC
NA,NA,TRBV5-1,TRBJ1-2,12,CASSLAGYGYTF,TGCGCCAGCAGCTTGGCTGGCTATGGCTACACCTTC
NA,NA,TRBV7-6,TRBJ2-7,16,CASSVDLAQSSYEQYF,TGTGCCAGCAGCGTGGACCTAGCGCAAAGCTCCTACGAGCAGTACTTC
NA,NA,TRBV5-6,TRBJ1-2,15,CASSLGTRPGYGYTF,TGTGCCAGCAGCTTGGGGACAAGGCCCGGCTATGGCTACACCTTC
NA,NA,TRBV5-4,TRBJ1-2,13,CASRAGANYGYTF,TGTGCCAGCAGGGCCGGGGCGAACTATGGCTACACCTTC
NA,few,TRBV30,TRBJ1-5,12,CASGASNQPQHF,TGTGCTTCAGGAGCGAGCAATCAGCCCCAGCATTTT
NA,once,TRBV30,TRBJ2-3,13,CAWSGVQARAQYF,TGTGCCTGGAGTGGGGTTCAAGCAAGGGCGCAGTATTTT
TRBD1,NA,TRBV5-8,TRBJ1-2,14,CASSATGANYGYTF,TGTGCCAGCAGCGCGACAGGGGCCAACTATGGCTACACCTTC